This is a list of T cell receptor beta chains from one sample in a study of control samples from healthy donors and cancer patients. The method was immunoSEQ multiplex PCR; TCRdb's version includes in-frame clones alone and lacks a portion of them. The data hold 180,000 or so clones, with 75% to 95% observed a single time. Sequenced material: blood. These receptors were obtained from a woman between 25 and 40 years old in good health. CDR3s include the opening cysteine and the closing phenylalanine or tryptophan.

V: TRBV5-5; length: 15; J: TRBJ1-4; CDR3: CASSLVAGVREKLFF
V: TRBV6-5; length: 11; J: TRBJ2-7; CDR3: CASSYSGEQYF
V: TRBV28; length: 12; J: TRBJ1-2; CDR3: CASSSARYGYTF
V: TRBV7-6; length: 16; J: TRBJ1-3; CDR3: CASSLGTANSGNTIYF
V: TRBV11-2; length: 14; J: TRBJ2-5; CDR3: CASSLEGGRETQYF
V: TRBV9; length: 14; J: TRBJ1-2; CDR3: CASSTRTGNYGYTF
V: TRBV3-1/TRBV3-2; length: 16; J: TRBJ1-3; CDR3: CASSQGLGISGNTIYF
V: TRBV2; length: 14; J: TRBJ1-6; CDR3: CASSVGQGYSPLHF
V: TRBV19; length: 15; J: TRBJ2-7; CDR3: CASSIGREPLYEQYF
V: TRBV7-3; length: 17; J: TRBJ2-1; CDR3: CASSLWSGLAGVNEQFF
V: TRBV27; length: 13; J: TRBJ1-2; CDR3: CASSLSGGGAYTF
V: TRBV24-1; length: 13; J: TRBJ1-2; CDR3: CATSDPQGHGYTF
V: TRBV7-2; length: 14; J: TRBJ1-2; CDR3: CASSRGQANYGYTF
V: TRBV18; length: 14; J: TRBJ2-7; CDR3: CASSPIGGAREQYF
V: TRBV6-5; length: 15; J: TRBJ2-7; CDR3: CASRNLAGGPYEQYF
V: TRBV19; length: 15; J: TRBJ1-2; CDR3: CASSMRGQVSYGYTF
V: TRBV5-1; length: 15; J: TRBJ2-3; CDR3: CASSLTSGSTDTQYF
V: TRBV30; length: 13; J: TRBJ2-7; CDR3: CAWRTSGAYEQYF
V: TRBV28; length: 15; J: TRBJ1-6; CDR3: CASSLWGVRNSPLHF
V: TRBV3-1/TRBV3-2; length: 16; J: TRBJ2-7; CDR3: CASSRGLAGISYEQYF